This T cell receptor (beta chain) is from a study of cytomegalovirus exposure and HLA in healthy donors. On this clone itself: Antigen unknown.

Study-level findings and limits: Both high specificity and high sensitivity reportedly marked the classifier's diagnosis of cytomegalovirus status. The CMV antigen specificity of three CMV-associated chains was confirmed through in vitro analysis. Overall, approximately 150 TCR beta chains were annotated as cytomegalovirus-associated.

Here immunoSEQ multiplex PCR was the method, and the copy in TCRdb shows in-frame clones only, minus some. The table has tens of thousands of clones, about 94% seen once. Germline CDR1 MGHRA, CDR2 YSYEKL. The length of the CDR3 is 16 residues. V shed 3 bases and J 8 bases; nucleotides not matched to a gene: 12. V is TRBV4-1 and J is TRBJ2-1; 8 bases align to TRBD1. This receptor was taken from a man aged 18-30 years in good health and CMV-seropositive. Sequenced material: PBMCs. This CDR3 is CASSHPGQGAYYEQFF. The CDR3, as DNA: TGCGCCAGCAGCCACCCCGGACAGGGAGCGTATTATGAGCAGTTCTTC.